These 6 T cell receptor beta chains originate from one sample sequenced in a study of T cell responses to AZD1222 COVID-19 vaccine. TCRdb's copy holds only in-frame clones and misses some; the assay was immunoSEQ multiplex PCR. This repertoire shows over 95,000 clones, 90% to 95% found once; its top ten account for roughly 12%. The sequences come from peripheral blood, collected on day 0 of AZD1222 vaccination. The receptor set was obtained from an adult in good health.

The rearrangement uses TRBV7-9 and TRBJ1-6, with D possibly matching TRBD1 (6 bases). Trimming took 5 bases from V and 6 from J, leaving 11 bases between them. Germline loops: CDR1 SEHNR, CDR2 FQNEAQ (reference sequence). The CDR3 is 14 residues long. The CDR3 region has the DNA TGTGCCAGCAGCAAGGACAGTCCTAATTCACCCCTCCACTTT. This translates into CASSKDSPNSPLHF.

The CDR3 DNA reads as TGTGCCAGCAGCATGGACAGGGTATCACCCCTCCACTTT. It specifies CASSMDRVSPLHF. The rearrangement joins TRBV7-2 to TRBJ1-6, with 8 positions matching TRBD1. This CDR3 comprises 13 residues. V shed 5 bases, J shed 10 bases, and the junction held 4 bases outside the gene matches. Germline CDR1 and CDR2: SGHTA and FQGNSA.

V is TRBV4-3 and J is TRBJ2-7; D unclear. Germline CDR1 LGHNA, CDR2 YSLEER. This CDR3 spans 13 amino acids. Trimming stripped 2 bases from V and 7 bases from J, with 12 bases between. CDR3 region: CASSQIRLGEQYF. CDR3 in DNA: TGCGCCAGCAGCCAAATTCGGCTCGGGGAGCAGTACTTC.

The CDR3 DNA reads as TGTGCCAGCAGCTTACTTGGACCGAACACCGGGGAGCTGTTTTTT. As protein: CASSLLGPNTGELFF. The chain carries TRBV7-3 and TRBJ2-2; D gene ambiguous. The CDR3 length is 15 residues. V lost 2 bases to trimming and J lost 0 bases, with 7 bases between them. Germline V gives CDR1 SGHTA, CDR2 FQGTGA.

This clone appeared a single time. V is TRBV15 and J is TRBJ1-5, with D possibly TRBD1 on 5 matching bases. Germline V lookup: CDR1 LNHNV, CDR2 YYDKDF (reference sequence). Trimming pared 0 bases from V and 1 base from J, leaving 10 bases between. The CDR3 runs 16 residues. CDR3 sequence (DNA): TGTGCCACCAGCAGAGATCGGAGGGGAAGCAATCAGCCCCAGCATTTT. Amino acid sequence: CATSRDRRGSNQPQHF.

The chain employs TRBV9 and TRBJ1-1; 7 bases are shared with TRBD1. The CDR3 has 15 residues. Germline V gene sequence: CDR1 SGDLS, CDR2 YYNGEE. V lost 0 bases, J lost 2 bases, and 4 bases stayed unmatched. Written as DNA, the CDR3 is TGTGCCAGCAGCGTAGCTGGACAGGCCAACACTGAAGCTTTCTTT. Its protein product is CASSVAGQANTEAFF.